This TCR beta chain was documented in a study of T-cell memory formation after mild COVID-19. Study background: Largely donor-specific sequence clusters came from two donors. Study observations and caveats: The appearance of some responding clones in pre-infection memory suggested that cross-reactive memory joined. Shrinking CD4+ clones were chiefly CM and EM; CD8+ ones were chiefly EMRA.

Points on this clonotype: No antigen is known for it.

V lost 2 bases and J lost 5, with 12 bases in between. Germline V gene lookup returns CDR1 SQVTM and CDR2 ANQGSEA. CDR3 length equals 13 residues. From 5'RACE with constant-segment primers came TCR alpha and TCR beta cDNA libraries that carried sample barcodes and UMIs. Each CDR3 protein is one row after TCRdb ran MiXCR on the 5' RACE reads. The profile covers approximately 450,000 distinct CDR3 sequences, with 15% to 20% appearing a single time and more than 9% taken by the ten largest. The TCR was taken from an adult woman who had mild COVID-19 (a few samples of this study predate the infection). Cell type and time point are not known. The chain is built from TRBV29-1 and TRBJ2-5, with D maybe TRBD1 (6 bases). Sequenced material: PBMCs or a T cell subset sorted from them (not recorded which). For the CDR3, the DNA is TGCAGCGTTGAATCAGGGGCCCGGGAGACCCAGTACTTC. Its translation: CSVESGARETQYF.